Given below is one TCR beta chain in context. Its recognized antigen is unknown. Because it lacks the conserved phenylalanine or tryptophan at the end, this CDR3 is likely a read error. This sample stems from a study of metastatic and nonmetastatic thyroid tumors (dated by TCRdb to 2019 to 2021). Regarding the study in general: Repertoires from peripheral blood and from tumor or nodule tissue samples of malignant and benign thyroid patients were compared. Broader findings and caveats from the paper: In both blood and tumor samples, malignant tumors were reported to have significantly higher TCR beta diversity than benign nodules.

The library was prepared using PCR. Sequencer: Illumina HiSeq 4000. High-throughput sequencing was used to profile the TCR beta-chain CDR3 region of every patient. As for the authors' bioinformatics: The researchers built a classifier to tell apart papillary thyroid cancer patients with distant metastasis, based on CDR3 differences among clinicopathological groups. The Shannon index was used to measure repertoire diversity, and the Morisita-Horn index was used to measure how similar tumor and blood repertoires were. TCRdb applied fastp at Q25 and MiXCR to the public reads, then kept only in-frame beta chains. TCRdb, not the authors, supplied the V and J calls. Recorded for this sample are approximately 25,000 clones; around 26% of them occurred a single time. The ten largest clones represent around 18% of the sample. Reading the germline V gene gives CDR1 SQVTM and CDR2 ANQGSEA. The CDR3 is 12 residues long, counting both termini. Only the CDR3 part of the read is kept: 36 bases, read in frame from the first base.

No treatment had been received by any patient before thyroid surgery. Using T-cell receptor beta sequencing, the researchers looked back retrospectively at clinical samples from patients, gathered between about 2011 and 2018. The source of this sequence is a male donor with papillary thyroid cancer or a benign thyroid nodule (not recorded which). Some clones in this sample may be carry-over from other donors' samples. The sample taken for sequencing was blood. This sequence uses TRBV29-1 and TRBJ2-7; the D region is possibly TRBD1 or TRBD2, each matching across 5 bases. The DNA is TGCAGGGTAGGGGACGGACCATACGAGCAGTACATC. It is translated as CRVGDGPYEQYI.